This is a list of T cell receptor beta chains from one sample in a study of identical twins. TCRdb itself ran the 5' RACE reads through MiXCR, one entry per CDR3 protein. Of fewer than 650,000 distinct CDR3 sequences in the sample, more than 9% were seen once. This same sample was also part of a study on yellow fever vaccine responses in identical twins.

What was sequenced was PBMCs. Every receptor here comes from a woman between 18 and 29 years old in good health. Each CDR3 is given with its conserved first and last residue. The D gene is left open where the match is weak. Clone sizes are given selectively: once, few, many, or a class where the clone is expanded.

TRBJ1-5,many,TRBV6-2/TRBV6-3,-,TGTGCCAGCGGCTATGCCTCTCGGGGGGCAGGGCAGCCCCAGCATTTT,CASGYASRGAGQPQHF
TRBJ2-6,few,TRBV5-1,TRBD1,TGCGCCAGCGGGGTTGACAGGGCTGGGGCCAACGTCCTGACTTTC,CASGVDRAGANVLTF
TRBJ1-3,many,TRBV4-2,-,TGTGCCAGCAGCCAAGATCCGGGCGGGGTCGCCATATATTTT,CASSQDPGGVAIYF
TRBJ2-7,-,TRBV7-8,-,TGTGCCAGCAGCTCCGGAATTCGGGACTCATGGTCGGACGAGCAGTACTTC,CASSSGIRDSWSDEQYF
TRBJ2-7,few,TRBV20-1,TRBD2,TGCAGTGCTAGCCTAGCGGGAGATTGGACGGACGAGCAGTACTTC,CSASLAGDWTDEQYF
TRBJ1-5,-,TRBV2,-,TGTGCCAGCAGTGAAACTGCCCCTCAGCCCCAGCATTTT,CASSETAPQPQHF
TRBJ2-1,many,TRBV30,-,TGTGCCTGGGACCGGGTCCCCGAGGAGCAGTTCTTC,CAWDRVPEEQFF
TRBJ2-2,-,TRBV7-9,-,TGTGCCAGCACTGCGGACACCGGGGAGCTGTTTTTT,CASTADTGELFF
TRBJ2-3,-,TRBV12-3/TRBV12-4,-,TGTGCCAGCAGTTTAGCGGGGAAGCAGACAGATACGCAGTATTTT,CASSLAGKQTDTQYF
TRBJ1-1,-,TRBV10-3,-,TGTGCCATCAGTGAGTCTGAAGTCATGAACACTGAAGCTTTCTTT,CAISESEVMNTEAFF
TRBJ2-1,many,TRBV11-2,-,TGTGCCAGCAGCTCCCACGTCGAATCGGGTAATGAGCAGTTCTTC,CASSSHVESGNEQFF
TRBJ2-1,many,TRBV29-1,-,TGCAGCGTTGAAGCGGCAGGGAGCGATGAGCAGTTCTTC,CSVEAAGSDEQFF
TRBJ2-2,many,TRBV7-3,-,TGTGCCAGCAGCTTATTAGTCGGGACCGGGGAGCTGTTTTTT,CASSLLVGTGELFF
TRBJ2-3,many,TRBV28,TRBD1,TGTGCCAGCAGTTTAAGCCTAGACAGGGGACTTCGCACAGATACGCAGTATTTT,CASSLSLDRGLRTDTQYF
TRBJ2-5,many,TRBV28,-,TGTGCCAGTAAAACTCATAGGGAAGAGACCCAGTACTTC,CASKTHREETQYF
TRBJ2-5,-,TRBV5-1,TRBD1,TGCGCCAGCAGCACAGGACAGGGGACAACCAAAGAGACCCAGTACTTC,CASSTGQGTTKETQYF
TRBJ2-3,-,TRBV6-2/TRBV6-3,TRBD1,TGTGCCAGCAGGGATCTCACAGGGGGCGATCCAGATACGCAGTATTTT,CASRDLTGGDPDTQYF
TRBJ1-1,-,TRBV5-6,TRBD1,TGTGCCAGCAGCTTGGCAGGGGGTATTGCTGAAGCTTTCTTT,CASSLAGGIAEAFF
TRBJ2-5,-,TRBV11-2,TRBD2,TGTGCCAGCAGCCTAAAGACTAGCGGGGGGGCCGTAGGAGAGACCCAGTACTTC,CASSLKTSGGAVGETQYF
TRBJ2-3,-,TRBV27,-,TGTGCCAGCAGTCCCAGGCCGGGGCCCACAGATACGCAGTATTTT,CASSPRPGPTDTQYF
TRBJ2-1,few,TRBV3-1,TRBD2,TGTGCCTGCAGCCGCCCGGGACTAGCGGGAGAAGGCCACAATGAGCAGTTCTTC,CACSRPGLAGEGHNEQFF
TRBJ2-5,-,TRBV20-1,-,TGCAGTGCTCCCGGTGGTCTAGGGAGGATCCAGTACTTC,CSAPGGLGRIQYF
TRBJ1-6,-,TRBV27,-,TGTGCCAGCAGTCACTGGCCCCCGGAGGACCTCCACTTT,CASSHWPPEDLHF
TRBJ2-1,many,TRBV29-1,TRBD2,TGCAGCGTTGAAGTGGCTCAGGCTGGGACTAGCCGGAACAATGAGCAGTTCTTC,CSVEVAQAGTSRNNEQFF
TRBJ2-2,many,TRBV4-1,-,TGCGCCAGCAGCCAAGATGGCCCCGGCACCGGGGAGCTGTTTTTT,CASSQDGPGTGELFF
TRBJ2-7,-,TRBV20-1,TRBD2,TGCAGTGCTAAACTAGCGGGATCCTTGCACGAGCAGTACTTC,CSAKLAGSLHEQYF
TRBJ2-1,-,TRBV28,-,TGTGCCAGCAGTTTTTTTGCGGGCAATGAGCAGTTCTTC,CASSFFAGNEQFF
TRBJ2-1,-,TRBV11-2,TRBD2,TGTGCCAGCAGCCCCCGACTAGCGGGGGCCCCAATTCTTTACAATGAGCAGTTCTTC,CASSPRLAGAPILYNEQFF
TRBJ2-3,few,TRBV30,TRBD2,TGTGCCTGGAGTACCGGACTAGCGGGGGTGGATACGCAGTATTTT,CAWSTGLAGVDTQYF
TRBJ2-7,-,TRBV7-2,TRBD2,TGTGCCAGCAGGCCTGTAGCTAGCGGGGCCTACGAGCAGTACTTC,CASRPVASGAYEQYF
TRBJ2-1,many,TRBV3-1,TRBD2,TGTGCCAGCAGCCACCTAGCGGGGGGGATTAATGAGCAGTTCTTC,CASSHLAGGINEQFF
TRBJ2-5,-,TRBV18,-,TGTGCCAGCTCACCACTTCGCGGGGAGACCCAGTACTTC,CASSPLRGETQYF
TRBJ2-6,few,TRBV12-3/TRBV12-4,TRBD1,TGTGCCAGCAGCCCGGGACAGGGGTCCGGGGCCAACGTCCTGACTTTC,CASSPGQGSGANVLTF
TRBJ2-5,-,TRBV11-3,-,TGTGCCAGCAGCTTTCGGGGGCTGGAAGAGACCCAGTACTTC,CASSFRGLEETQYF
TRBJ2-1,once,TRBV24-1,-,TGTGCCACCAGTGCCTTAGGCGCTTACAATGAGCAGTTCTTC,CATSALGAYNEQFF
TRBJ2-7,few,TRBV7-9,TRBD2,TGTGCCAGCAGCCCCAGGACTAGCGGGAGCTCCTACGAGCAGTACTTC,CASSPRTSGSSYEQYF
TRBJ2-3,many,TRBV3-1,-,TGTGCCAGCAGCCAAGGTCAAGATACGCAGTATTTT,CASSQGQDTQYF
TRBJ1-1,many,TRBV10-1,-,TGCGCCAGCAGTGAGTCAGGGGAACTTGGCGCTTTCTTT,CASSESGELGAFF
TRBJ1-1,-,TRBV20-1,-,TGCAGTGCTGCGACGAGTACAGGACCTGAAGCTTTCTTT,CSAATSTGPEAFF
TRBJ2-5,few,TRBV11-2,TRBD1,TGTGCCAGCAGGGACACAGGGGGGGAGACCCAGTACTTC,CASRDTGGETQYF
TRBJ2-5,few,TRBV10-3,TRBD2,TGTGCCAGCGGGAGCCCCCAAGAGACCCAGTACTTC,CASGSPQETQYF
TRBJ1-1,many,TRBV12-3/TRBV12-4,-,TGTGCCAGCAGTTTTTGGGTTGACAAAGCTTTCTTT,CASSFWVDKAFF
TRBJ2-1,few,TRBV10-3,-,TGTGCCATCAGCGAAGTAATTGGGTCCTACAATGAGCAGTTCTTC,CAISEVIGSYNEQFF
TRBJ2-7,-,TRBV19,TRBD2,TGTGCCAGTAGAGCGGGAGGATTCTACGAGCAGTACTTC,CASRAGGFYEQYF